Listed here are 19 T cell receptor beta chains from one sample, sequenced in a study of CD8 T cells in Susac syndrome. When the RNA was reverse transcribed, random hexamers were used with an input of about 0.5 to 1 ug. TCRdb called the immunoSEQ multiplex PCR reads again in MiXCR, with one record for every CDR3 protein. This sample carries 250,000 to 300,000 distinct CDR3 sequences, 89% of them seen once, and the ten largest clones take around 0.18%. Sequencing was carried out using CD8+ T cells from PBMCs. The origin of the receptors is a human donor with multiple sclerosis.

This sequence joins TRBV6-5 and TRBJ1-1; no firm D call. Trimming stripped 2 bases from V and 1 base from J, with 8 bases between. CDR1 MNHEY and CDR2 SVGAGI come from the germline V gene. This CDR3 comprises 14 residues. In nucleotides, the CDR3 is TGTGCCAGCAGTTACGAGGGAGGGAACACTGAAGCTTTCTTT. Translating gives CASSYEGGNTEAFF.

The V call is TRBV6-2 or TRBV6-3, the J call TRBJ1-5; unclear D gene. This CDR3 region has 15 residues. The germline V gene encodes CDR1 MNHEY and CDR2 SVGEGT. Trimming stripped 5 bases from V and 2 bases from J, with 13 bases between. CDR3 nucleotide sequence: TGTGCCAGCAGTGGATCCTCTTGGGGCAATCAGCCCCAGCATTTT. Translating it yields CASSGSSWGNQPQHF.

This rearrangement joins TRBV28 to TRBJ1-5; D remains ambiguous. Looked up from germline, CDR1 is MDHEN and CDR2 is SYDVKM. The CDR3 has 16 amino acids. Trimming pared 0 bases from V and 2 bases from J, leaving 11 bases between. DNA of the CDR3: TGTGCCAGCAGTTTATGGTCAGGCGGAGGCAATCAGCCCCAGCATTTT. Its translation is CASSLWSGGGNQPQHF.

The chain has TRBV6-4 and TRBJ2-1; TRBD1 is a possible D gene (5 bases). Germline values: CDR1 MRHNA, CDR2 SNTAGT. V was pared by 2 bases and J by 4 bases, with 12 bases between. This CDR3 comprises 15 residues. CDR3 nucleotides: TGTGCCAGCAGTGACAGGCAGGGCGGTTACAATGAGCAGTTCTTC. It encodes CASSDRQGGYNEQFF.

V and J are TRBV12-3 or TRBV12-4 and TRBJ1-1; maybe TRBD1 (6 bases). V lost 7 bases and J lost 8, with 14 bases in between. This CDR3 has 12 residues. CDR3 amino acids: CASTVTGEEAFF. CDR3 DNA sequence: TGTGCCAGCACCGTGACAGGAGAAGAAGCTTTCTTT.

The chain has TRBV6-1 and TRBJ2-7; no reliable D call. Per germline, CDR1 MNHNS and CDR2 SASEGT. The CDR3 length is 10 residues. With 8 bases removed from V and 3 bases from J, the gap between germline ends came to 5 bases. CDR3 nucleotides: TGTGCCAGCGGCCGCTACGAGCAGTACTTC. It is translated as CASGRYEQYF.

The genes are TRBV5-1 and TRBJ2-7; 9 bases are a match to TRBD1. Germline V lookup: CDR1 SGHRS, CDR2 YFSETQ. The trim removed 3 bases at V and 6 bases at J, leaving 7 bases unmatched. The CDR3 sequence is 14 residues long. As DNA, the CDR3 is TGCGCCAGCAGCTACTCCGGGACAGGGAGCGAGCAGTACTTC. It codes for CASSYSGTGSEQYF.

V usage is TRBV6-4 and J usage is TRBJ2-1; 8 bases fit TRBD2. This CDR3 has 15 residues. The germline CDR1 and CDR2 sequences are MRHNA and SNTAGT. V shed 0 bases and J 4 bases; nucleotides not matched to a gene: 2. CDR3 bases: TGTGCCAGCAGTGACTCGGGACTAGAGTACAATGAGCAGTTCTTC. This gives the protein CASSDSGLEYNEQFF.

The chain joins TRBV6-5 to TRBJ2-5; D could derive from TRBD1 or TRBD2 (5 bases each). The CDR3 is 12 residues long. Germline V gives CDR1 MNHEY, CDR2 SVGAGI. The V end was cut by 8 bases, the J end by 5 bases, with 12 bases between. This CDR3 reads CASRGFRETQYF. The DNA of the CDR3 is TGTGCCAGCCGGGGCTTTCGTGAGACCCAGTACTTC.

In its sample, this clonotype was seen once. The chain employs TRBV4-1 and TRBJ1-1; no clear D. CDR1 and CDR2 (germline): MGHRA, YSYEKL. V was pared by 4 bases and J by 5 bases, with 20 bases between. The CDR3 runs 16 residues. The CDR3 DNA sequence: TGCGCCAGCAGCCCCCATGTGCAGGTACCGGAGACTGAAGCTTTCTTT. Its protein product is CASSPHVQVPETEAFF.

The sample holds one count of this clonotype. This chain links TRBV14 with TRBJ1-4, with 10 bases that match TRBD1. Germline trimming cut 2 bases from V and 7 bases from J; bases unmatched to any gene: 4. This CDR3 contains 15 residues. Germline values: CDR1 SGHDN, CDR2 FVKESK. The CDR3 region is CASSQRGQGGEKLFF. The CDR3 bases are TGTGCCAGCAGCCAACGTGGACAGGGGGGTGAAAAACTGTTTTTT.

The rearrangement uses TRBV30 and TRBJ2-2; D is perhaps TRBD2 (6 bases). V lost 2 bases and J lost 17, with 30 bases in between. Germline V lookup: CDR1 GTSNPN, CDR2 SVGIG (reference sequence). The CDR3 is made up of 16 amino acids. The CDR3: CAWSFRDFGNTGEPFF. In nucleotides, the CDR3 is TGTGCCTGGAGTTTCCGGGACTTCGGAAACACCGGGGAGCCTTTTTTT.

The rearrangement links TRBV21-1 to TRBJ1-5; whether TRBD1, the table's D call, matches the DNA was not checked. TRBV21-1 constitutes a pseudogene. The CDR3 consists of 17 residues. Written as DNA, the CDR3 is TGTGCCAGCAGCACCCCCTCCGACAGGGGGCTCAATCAGCCCCAGCATTTT. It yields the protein CASSTPSDRGLNQPQHF.

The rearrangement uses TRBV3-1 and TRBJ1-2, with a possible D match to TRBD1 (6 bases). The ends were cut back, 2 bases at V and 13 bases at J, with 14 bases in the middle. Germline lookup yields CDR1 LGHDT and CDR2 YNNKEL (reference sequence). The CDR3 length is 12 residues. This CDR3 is CASSQNSRGGTF. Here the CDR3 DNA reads TGTGCCAGCAGCCAAAACAGCAGGGGAGGCACCTTC.

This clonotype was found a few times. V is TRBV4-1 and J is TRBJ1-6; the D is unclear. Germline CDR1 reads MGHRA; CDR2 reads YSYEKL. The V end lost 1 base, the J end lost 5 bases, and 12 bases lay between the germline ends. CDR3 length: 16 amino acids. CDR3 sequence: CASSQVLGGNNSPLHF. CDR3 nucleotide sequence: TGCGCCAGCAGCCAAGTGCTTGGAGGGAATAATTCACCCCTCCACTTT.

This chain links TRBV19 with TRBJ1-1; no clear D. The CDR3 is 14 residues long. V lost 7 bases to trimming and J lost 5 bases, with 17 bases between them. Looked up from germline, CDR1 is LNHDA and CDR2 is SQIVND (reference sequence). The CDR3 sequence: CASIPGRVYTEAFF. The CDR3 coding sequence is TGTGCCAGTATACCGGGTAGGGTGTATACTGAAGCTTTCTTT.

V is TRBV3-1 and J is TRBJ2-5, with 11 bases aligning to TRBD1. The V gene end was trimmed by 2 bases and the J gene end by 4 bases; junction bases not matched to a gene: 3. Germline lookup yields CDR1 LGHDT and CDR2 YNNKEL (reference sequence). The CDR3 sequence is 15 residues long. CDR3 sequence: CASSQPGTGGETQYF. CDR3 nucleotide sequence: TGTGCCAGCAGCCAACCCGGGACAGGGGGAGAGACCCAGTACTTC.

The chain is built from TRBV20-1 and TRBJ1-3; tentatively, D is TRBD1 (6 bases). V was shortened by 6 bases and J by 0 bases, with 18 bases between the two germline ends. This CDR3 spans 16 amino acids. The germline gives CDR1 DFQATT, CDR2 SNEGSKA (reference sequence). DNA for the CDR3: TGCAGTGCCAAAATCGCAGGGGAAAGCTCTGGAAACACCATATATTTT. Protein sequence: CSAKIAGESSGNTIYF.

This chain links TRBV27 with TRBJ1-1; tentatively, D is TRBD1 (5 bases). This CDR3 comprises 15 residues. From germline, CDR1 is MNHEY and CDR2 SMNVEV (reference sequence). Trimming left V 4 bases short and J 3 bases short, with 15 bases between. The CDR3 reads CASSWGGHRYTEAFF. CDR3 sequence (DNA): TGTGCCAGCAGTTGGGGGGGTCACAGATACACTGAAGCTTTCTTT.